This TCR beta chain was found in a study of identical twins. MiXCR was run by TCRdb on the 5' RACE reads, yielding one entry per CDR3 protein. The sample has fewer than 900,000 distinct CDR3 sequences, over 15% seen once. The CDR3 contains 14 residues. Germline CDR1 and CDR2: LNHNV and YYDKDF (reference sequence). Trimming cost V 5 bases and J 0 bases, with 8 bases left between them. To note about this clonotype: No antigen is known for it.

Points from the study as a whole: Findings came from cross-sectional statistics, without long-term follow-up of donors.

These records were also assigned to another study, of T cells expressing NK-cell markers. That source reports: Beta-chain profiling covered CD3+CD56+NKG2C+, CD3+CD56+NKG2C- and CD3+CD56-NKG2C+ sorted subsets. In the group of eight sequenced donors, seven were HCMV-seropositive and one was seronegative.

The origin of this receptor is a woman younger than 30 in good health. The V and J genes are TRBV15 and TRBJ2-1; D perhaps matches TRBD2 (5 bases). The specimen sequenced was PBMCs. CDR3: CATSERDSYNEQFF. The DNA of the CDR3 is TGTGCCACCAGCGAGAGGGACTCCTACAATGAGCAGTTCTTC.